Listed below are T cell receptor beta chains from one sample, sequenced in a study of shared clonotypes between healthy human individuals. Clones were sequenced by immunoSEQ multiplex PCR, and TCRdb holds only the in-frame ones, with some missing. The repertoire has about 470,000 clones, 79% of them found once; the top ten carry under 15%. The specimen was PBMCs. These receptors all come from a woman in her forties in good health. Some clones in this sample may be carry-over from other donors' samples. CDR3s include the opening cysteine and the closing phenylalanine or tryptophan. Each record gives: D gene, clone size, V gene, J gene, CDR3 DNA, CDR3 protein. A D gene is named only where the DNA matches it firmly. Expanded clones get a size class; other rows say once, few or many, or leave the size out.

.,.,TRBV9,TRBJ2-7,TGTGCCAGCAGCCCGAGGGACGGATACTACGAGCAGTACTTC,CASSPRDGYYEQYF
.,once,TRBV30,TRBJ2-7,TGTGCCTGCCAACCGCCCACTGTCCCCCGGGAGCAGTACTTC,CACQPPTVPREQYF
TRBD1,many,TRBV11-2,TRBJ1-1,TGTGCCAGCAGCCCAAGGACAGGGAAGAACACTGAAGCTTTCTTT,CASSPRTGKNTEAFF
.,once,TRBV29-1,TRBJ2-5,TGCAGCGTTGACGTGGGGGCAGGGAGAGAGACCCAGTACTTC,CSVDVGAGRETQYF
TRBD1,.,TRBV28,TRBJ2-5,TGTGCCAGCAGCCAGGAGAGTGTGGCCGGGACAGGCTTCTGGGAGACCCAGTACTTC,CASSQESVAGTGFWETQYF
.,.,TRBV7-2,TRBJ2-7,TGTGCCAGCAGCTTGGGACCTAACCCCTACGAGCAGTACTTC,CASSLGPNPYEQYF
.,.,TRBV13,TRBJ1-1,TGTGCCAGCAGCTCCCTGTGGGGGAACACTGAAGCTTTCTTT,CASSSLWGNTEAFF
.,.,TRBV15,TRBJ1-5,TGTGCCACCAGCAGAGATTCGAGCCTAGGACAGCCCCAGCATTTT,CATSRDSSLGQPQHF
.,.,TRBV19,TRBJ1-1,TGTGCCAGTAGTACTCCGGGACAATTGAACACTGAAGCTTTCTTT,CASSTPGQLNTEAFF
.,.,TRBV11-2,TRBJ2-1,TGTGCCAGCAGCTTAAACCGACTCGCCCGGCGGGATGAGCAGTTCTTC,CASSLNRLARRDEQFF
.,.,TRBV5-1,TRBJ2-7,TGCGCCAGCAGCTTTGACGGCTACGAGCAGTACTTC,CASSFDGYEQYF
.,once,TRBV12-5,TRBJ2-2,TGTGCTAGTGGTTTACGGGTCGGGACGAAGGGACTCGGGGAGCTGTTTTTT,CASGLRVGTKGLGELFF
.,once,TRBV4-3,TRBJ1-6,TGCGCCAGCAGCCAAGGGGCCTCGGATAATTCACCCCTCCACTTT,CASSQGASDNSPLHF
.,.,TRBV27,TRBJ2-5,TGTGCCAGCAGATCGACAGGAAGTGTTGAGACCCAGTACTTC,CASRSTGSVETQYF
.,.,TRBV30,TRBJ1-5,TGTGCCTGGACTTCGGAGTTGAATCAGCCCCAGCATTTT,CAWTSELNQPQHF
TRBD2,few,TRBV28,TRBJ2-1,TGTGCCAGCAGTTCGACTAGCGGGAAGAACAATGAGCAGTTCTTC,CASSSTSGKNNEQFF
.,.,TRBV7-2,TRBJ1-5,TGTGCCAGCAGCTTCGATAGCAATCAGCCCCAGCATTTT,CASSFDSNQPQHF
.,.,TRBV5-1,TRBJ2-7,TGCGCCAGCAGTTCCATTCAACGTTACGAGCAGTACTTC,CASSSIQRYEQYF
.,.,TRBV18,TRBJ1-2,TGTGCCAGCTCACCAGGGGGAGGTAACTATGGCTACACCTTC,CASSPGGGNYGYTF
.,.,TRBV10-2,TRBJ1-4,TGCGCCAGCAGTGAGGGGCAGGGCGCTAATGAAAAACTGTTTTTT,CASSEGQGANEKLFF
TRBD1,.,TRBV6-1,TRBJ2-2,TGTGCCGGCGGACAGGGTAACACCGGGGAGCTGTTTTTT,CAGGQGNTGELFF
.,once,TRBV28,TRBJ2-5,TGTGCCAGCAGTCCGGGCACAGGGGACTCAGAGACCCAGTACTTC,CASSPGTGDSETQYF
.,.,TRBV11-2,TRBJ2-1,TGTGCCAGCAGCCGGACCGAATTGCTAAACAATGAGCAGTTCTTC,CASSRTELLNNEQFF
.,few,TRBV7-2,TRBJ2-7,TGTGCCAGCAGCCCGCCCGACCGCTACGAGCAGTACTTC,CASSPPDRYEQYF
.,once,TRBV28,TRBJ2-7,TGTGCCAGCAGTTCCTGGGACGAGCAGTACTTC,CASSSWDEQYF
.,.,TRBV10-2,TRBJ2-3,TGCGCCACTTCCCTGGGGGGCGGGGGAGATACGCAGTATTTT,CATSLGGGGDTQYF
TRBD1,.,TRBV6-5,TRBJ2-7,TGTGCCAGCAGCGTACAGGGGGCGAGCGAGCAGTACTTC,CASSVQGASEQYF
.,.,TRBV5-4,TRBJ1-1,TGTGCCAGCAGCTTGGGGGTACTTATGAACACTGAAGCTTTCTTT,CASSLGVLMNTEAFF
.,.,TRBV4-1,TRBJ2-7,TGCGCCAGCAGCCAAGACCGAGCGGGCCAATACGAGCAGCACTTC,CASSQDRAGQYEQHF
.,.,TRBV20-1,TRBJ1-2,TGCTTGGGGGGTGGCTACACCTTC,CLGGGYTF
TRBD2,.,TRBV10-3,TRBJ2-3,TGTGCCATCAGTAAAGGTAGCGGGGTCACAGATACGCAGTATTTT,CAISKGSGVTDTQYF
TRBD1,.,TRBV28,TRBJ1-1,TGTGCCAGCAGGCTTACAGGGGTGAACACTGAAGCTTTCTTT,CASRLTGVNTEAFF
TRBD2,.,TRBV10-3,TRBJ2-7,TGTGCCATCAGTGAGCGGGCTAGCGGGAACTACGAGCAGTACTTC,CAISERASGNYEQYF
.,once,TRBV28,TRBJ2-5,TGTGCCAGCAGTTACACACCCGCAACGTGGGAATCCTCAGAGACCCAGTACTTC,CASSYTPATWESSETQYF
TRBD2,.,TRBV6-1,TRBJ2-7,TGTGCCAGCATGAGGGGAGGGTACGAGCAGTACTTC,CASMRGGYEQYF
.,.,TRBV6-4,TRBJ2-6,TGTGCCAGCAGTGCGCAGGGAGAGTCTGGGGCCAACGTCCTGACTTTC,CASSAQGESGANVLTF
TRBD2,.,TRBV7-7,TRBJ2-5,TGTGCCAGCAGCTTAGGGGGCCTAGCGGGACAAGAGACCCAGTACTTC,CASSLGGLAGQETQYF